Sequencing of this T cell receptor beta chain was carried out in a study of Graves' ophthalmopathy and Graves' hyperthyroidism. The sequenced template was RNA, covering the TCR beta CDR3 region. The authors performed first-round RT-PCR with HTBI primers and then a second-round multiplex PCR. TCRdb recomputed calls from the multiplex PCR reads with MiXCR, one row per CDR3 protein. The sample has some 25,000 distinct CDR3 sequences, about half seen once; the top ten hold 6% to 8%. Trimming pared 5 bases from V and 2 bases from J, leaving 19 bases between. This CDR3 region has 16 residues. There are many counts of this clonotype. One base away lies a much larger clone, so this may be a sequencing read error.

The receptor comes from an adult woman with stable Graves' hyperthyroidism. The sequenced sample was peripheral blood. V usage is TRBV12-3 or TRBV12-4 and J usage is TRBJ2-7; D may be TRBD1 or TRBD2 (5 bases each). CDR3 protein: CASSHYTGRSAYEQYF. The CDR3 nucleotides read TGTGCCAGCAGTCATTATACAGGACGTAGCGCCTACGAGCAGTACTTC.